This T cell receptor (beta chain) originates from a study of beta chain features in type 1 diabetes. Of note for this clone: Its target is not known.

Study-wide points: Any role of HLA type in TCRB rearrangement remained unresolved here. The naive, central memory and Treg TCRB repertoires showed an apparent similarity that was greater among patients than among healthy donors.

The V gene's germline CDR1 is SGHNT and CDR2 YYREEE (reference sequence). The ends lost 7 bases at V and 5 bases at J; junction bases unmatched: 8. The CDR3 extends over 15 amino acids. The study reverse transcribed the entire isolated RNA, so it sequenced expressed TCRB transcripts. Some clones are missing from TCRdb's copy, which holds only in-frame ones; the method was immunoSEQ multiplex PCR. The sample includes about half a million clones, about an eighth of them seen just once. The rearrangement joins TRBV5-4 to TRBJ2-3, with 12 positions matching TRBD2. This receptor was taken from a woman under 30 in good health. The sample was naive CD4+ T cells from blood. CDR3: CASVPSGGAGDTQYF. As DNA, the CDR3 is TGTGCCAGCGTCCCTAGCGGGGGGGCGGGAGATACGCAGTATTTT.